This section outlines one T cell receptor (beta chain) sequence together with its context. Its target is not known. Researchers reported sorting every CD8+ T cell subset in triplicate, roughly 290,000 cells per sort. Germline V gene sequence: CDR1 SGHNT, CDR2 YENEEA. The CDR3 consists of 11 residues. This record comes from a study of CXCR3-negative and CXCR3-positive naive CD8 T cells. Overall study findings and caveats: The study found that naive CXCR3-negative and CXCR3-positive cells shared TRBV-TRBJ usage, while memory cells differed. The level of CXCR3 expression partially decreased after cryopreservation; the majority of assays used fresh PBMCs. Comparably high diversity marked both naive subsets, whereas memory CD8+ cells had much lower diversity.

TRB cDNA was prepared as libraries by UMI-labeled 5' RACE. TCRdb reprocessed the 5' RACE reads and keeps a single row for each CDR3 protein, giving no DNA. The sample is made up of about 56,000 distinct CDR3 sequences, and the top ten hold about 20% of it. The V call is TRBV11-3, the J call TRBJ2-7; the TCRdb D gene call, TRBD1, has no DNA to confirm it. The sequence was obtained from a human donor in good health. Some clones in this sample may be carry-over from other donors' samples. Sequenced: memory CD8+ T cells from blood. CDR3 loop: CASSGGYEQYF.